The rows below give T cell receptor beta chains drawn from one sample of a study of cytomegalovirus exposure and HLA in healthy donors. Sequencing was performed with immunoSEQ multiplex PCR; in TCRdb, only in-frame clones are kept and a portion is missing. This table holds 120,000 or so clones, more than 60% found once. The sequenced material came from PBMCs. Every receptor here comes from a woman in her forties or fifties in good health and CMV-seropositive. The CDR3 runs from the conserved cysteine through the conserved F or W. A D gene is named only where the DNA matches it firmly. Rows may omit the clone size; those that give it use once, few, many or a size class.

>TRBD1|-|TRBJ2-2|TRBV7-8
TGTGCCAGCAGCATCACAGGGGCGAACACCGGGGAGCTGTTTTTT
CASSITGANTGELFF
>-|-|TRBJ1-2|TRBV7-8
TGTGCCACCGGGGAGGGAGCCTATGGCTACACCTTC
CATGEGAYGYTF
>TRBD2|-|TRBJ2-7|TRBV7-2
TGTGCCAGCAGCTTAATGGCTAGCGGGAACCACGAGCAGTACTTC
CASSLMASGNHEQYF
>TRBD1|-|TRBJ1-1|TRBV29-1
TGCAGCGACCTCGACAGGGGGCGCGGTGAAGCTTTCTTT
CSDLDRGRGEAFF
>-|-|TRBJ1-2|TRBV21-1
TGTGCCAGCAGCTACGACAGGGCAGTCTATGGCTACACCTTC
CASSYDRAVYGYTF
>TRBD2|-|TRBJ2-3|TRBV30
TGTGCTTACACTAGCGGGGTTGAAGATACGCAGTATTTT
CAYTSGVEDTQYF
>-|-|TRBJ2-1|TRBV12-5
TGTGCTAGTGGTTTGCTCAGCGGGACAAGGCCTTACAATGAGCAGTTCTTC
CASGLLSGTRPYNEQFF
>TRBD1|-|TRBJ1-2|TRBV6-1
TGTGCCAGCAGTGAAGCAGCAGGGGGAGGCTATGGCTACACCTTC
CASSEAAGGGYGYTF
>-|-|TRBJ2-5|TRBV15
TGTGCCACCAGCAGAGGCCGAGCGGACGGAAAGTACTTC
CATSRGRADGKYF
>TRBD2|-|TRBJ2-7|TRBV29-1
TGCAGCGTCAAGACTAGCCTTGGGTACGAGCAGTACTTC
CSVKTSLGYEQYF
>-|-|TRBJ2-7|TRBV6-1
TGTGCCAGCACCCAGGGAACCTACGAGCAGTACTTC
CASTQGTYEQYF
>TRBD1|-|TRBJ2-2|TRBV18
TGTGCCAGCTCACCGGGACAGGGGTACGCCGGGGAGCTGTTTTTT
CASSPGQGYAGELFF
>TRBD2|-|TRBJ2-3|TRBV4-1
TGCGCCAGTTGGGACTACCCCACAGATACGCAGTATTTT
CASWDYPTDTQYF
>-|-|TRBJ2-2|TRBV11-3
TGTGCCAGCAGCTTAGATGGCGACAGGACGGCGAACACCGGGGAGCTGTTTTTT
CASSLDGDRTANTGELFF
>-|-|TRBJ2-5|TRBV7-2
TGTGCCAGCAGCTTAAGTCCTCTGAGGAGGGCGACCCAGTACTTC
CASSLSPLRRATQYF
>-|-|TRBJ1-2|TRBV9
TGTGCCAGCAGCGCTTCTTTGACACCACGCTATGGCTACACCTTC
CASSASLTPRYGYTF
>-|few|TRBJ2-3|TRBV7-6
TGTGCCAGCAGCCGGGACTCCCGCCCCCCAGATACGCAGTATTTT
CASSRDSRPPDTQYF
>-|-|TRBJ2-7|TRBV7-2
TGTGCCAGCAGCTTAAGACTGCTCTCCTACGAGCAGTACTTC
CASSLRLLSYEQYF
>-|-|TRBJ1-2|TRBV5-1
TGCGCCAGCAGCTTGGATCAGGGGACCTATGGCTACACCTTC
CASSLDQGTYGYTF
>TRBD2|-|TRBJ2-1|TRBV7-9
TGTGCCAGCAGGGGACTAGCGGGAGAAATTTTGTCCTACAATGAGCAGTTCTTC
CASRGLAGEILSYNEQFF
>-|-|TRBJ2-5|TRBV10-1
TGCGCCAGCACCGACGGGGAAGAGACCCAGTACTTC
CASTDGEETQYF
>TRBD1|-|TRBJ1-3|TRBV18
TGTGCCAGCTCACCGACCGGGACAGGGAACTCTGGAAACACCATATATTTT
CASSPTGTGNSGNTIYF
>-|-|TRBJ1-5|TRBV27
TGTGCCGGAGGGAGGACCCTCCAACCGGCATCTAGCAATCAGCCCCAGCATTTT
CAGGRTLQPASSNQPQHF
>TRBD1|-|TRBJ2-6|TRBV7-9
TGTGCCAGCAGCTTCGGACAGGGGAGCTCTGGGGCCAACGTCCTGACTTTC
CASSFGQGSSGANVLTF
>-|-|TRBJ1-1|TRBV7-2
TGTGCCAGCAGCTCACTGGACAAGAACACTGAAGCTTTCTTT
CASSSLDKNTEAFF
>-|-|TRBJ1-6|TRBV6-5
TGTGCCAGGGCCGAGACAGTTACAGCACCCCTCCACTTT
CARAETVTAPLHF
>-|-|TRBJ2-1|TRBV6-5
TGTGCCAGCAGTTACACCCAAGACAGGAGTGAGCAGTTCTTC
CASSYTQDRSEQFF
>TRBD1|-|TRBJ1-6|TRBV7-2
TGTGCCAGCAGCCGCGTGGGACAGGGAAATTCACCCCTCCACTTT
CASSRVGQGNSPLHF